Sequencing of this TCR beta chain was carried out in a study of blood T cell repertoires in COVID-19. Sequencing used immunoSEQ multiplex PCR; TCRdb keeps in-frame clones, though not all of them. The sample includes roughly 93,000 clones, about 87% of them seen just once. Germline V lookup: CDR1 MNHEY, CDR2 SVGAGI. This CDR3 is built from 13 residues. Trimming took off 7 bases at V and 6 bases at J, with 13 bases between the two ends. Sequenced material: peripheral blood. The genes are TRBV6-5 and TRBJ1-5, with D hard to call. The TCR was taken from a human donor in a cohort sampled during active COVID-19. The CDR3 nucleotides are TGTGCCAGCATGTACCGGGAGATTCAGCCCCAGCATTTT. Amino acids: CASMYREIQPQHF.